One sample yielded the 17 T cell receptor beta chains listed below, sequenced in a study of blood T cell repertoires in COVID-19 (dated by TCRdb to about 2020). Libraries were prepared through the immunoSEQ multiplex PCR assay. TCRdb re-hosts the immuneACCESS table, in-frame sequences only. Its copies lack some clones; in the studies checked, an unresolved V gene accounts for under half of them, and the cause for the rest is not known. The sample includes nearly 250,000 clones, with 85% to 90% observed a single time. In total, the top ten clones hold over 0.85% of the sample. The sequenced material came from PBMCs or T cells enriched from blood (not recorded which). These receptors were taken from a man in his fifties or sixties who had been exposed to COVID-19.

The chain has TRBV11-3 and TRBJ2-2; D is possibly TRBD1 (5 bases). The CDR3 contains 16 residues. Germline V gene lookup returns CDR1 SGHNT and CDR2 YENEEA. V shed 4 bases and J shed 4 bases, with 16 bases lying between them. The CDR3 here is CASSSPGQGSTGELFF. The CDR3, as DNA: TGTGCCAGCAGCTCCCCCGGCCAGGGAAGCACCGGGGAGCTGTTTTTT.

This sequence joins TRBV2 and TRBJ1-1; 8 bases align to TRBD1. With 6 bases clipped from V and 1 base from J, the junction kept 10 bases outside the gene matches. CDR3 length: 16 amino acids. Per the germline V gene, CDR1 is SNHLY and CDR2 is FYNNEI. CDR3 sequence: CASRDPGQGGNTEAFF. Here the CDR3 DNA reads TGTGCCAGCAGGGACCCCGGACAGGGTGGGAACACTGAAGCTTTCTTT.

This chain links TRBV9 with TRBJ1-2, with D unclear. This CDR3 comprises 13 residues. Germline loops: CDR1 SGDLS, CDR2 YYNGEE. Trimming removed 6 bases at V and 3 bases at J, with 12 bases between. The CDR3 sequence is CASTDRGDYGYTF. CDR3 nucleotide sequence: TGTGCCAGCACTGATCGGGGAGACTATGGCTACACCTTC. Variable domain in full (rest from reference TRBV9 and TRBJ1-2): DSGVTQTPKHLITATGQRVTLRCSPRSGDLSVYWYQQSLDQGLQFLIQYYNGEERAKGNILERFSAQQFPDLHSELNLSSLELGDSALYFCASTDRGDYGYTFGSGTRLTVV.

The chain joins TRBV5-1 to TRBJ2-6; 9 bases are a match to TRBD1. Germline-derived CDR1 and CDR2 are SGHRS and YFSETQ. CDR3 length equals 17 residues. Trimming took 6 bases from V and 0 from J; bases not matched to a gene: 7. The CDR3, as DNA: TGCGCCAGCAAAGGACAGGGGTTGAGCTCTGGGGCCAACGTCCTGACTTTC. Its translation is CASKGQGLSSGANVLTF.

The J gene is TRBJ1-6, the V gene TRBV5-1; D unclear. Germline V gives CDR1 SGHRS, CDR2 YFSETQ. Trimming took 0 bases from V and 6 from J, leaving 7 bases between them. The CDR3 covers 14 residues. CDR3: CASSLGQINSPLHF. The CDR3 coding sequence is TGCGCCAGCAGCTTGGGGCAGATTAATTCACCCCTCCACTTT. Full variable domain (missing parts from reference TRBV5-1 and TRBJ1-6): KAGVTQTPRYLIKTRGQQVTLSCSPISGHRSVSWYQQTPGQGLQFLFEYFSETQRNKGNFPGRFSGRQFSNSRSEMNVSTLELGDSALYLCASSLGQINSPLHFGNGTRLTVT.

This rearrangement joins TRBV7-3 to TRBJ2-3; D is undetermined. The length of the CDR3 is 13 residues. V was cut by 3 bases and J by 1 base, with 5 bases left in between. Germline CDR1 and CDR2: SGHTA and FQGTGA. CDR3 residues: CASSFGGTDTQYF. The CDR3 DNA follows: TGTGCCAGCAGCTTCGGAGGCACAGATACGCAGTATTTT.

The J gene is TRBJ2-3, the V gene TRBV2; 10 nucleotides agree with TRBD1. The CDR3 is 16 residues long. J gave up 4 bases and V 3 bases, and 7 bases lay outside the gene matches. Germline CDR1 SNHLY, CDR2 FYNNEI. CDR3 sequence (DNA): TGTGCCAGCAGTGATTTCGGGACAGGGGCGGCAGATACGCAGTATTTT. The encoded protein is CASSDFGTGAADTQYF.

The chain joins TRBV6-6 to TRBJ1-1; 8 nucleotides line up with TRBD1. The CDR3 extends over 12 amino acids. With 5 bases clipped from V and 12 bases from J, the junction kept 8 bases outside the gene matches. Germline-derived CDR1 and CDR2 are MNHNY and SVGAGI (reference sequence). The CDR3 DNA follows: TGTGCCAGCAGTCCGGACAGGGCTAAGACTTTCTTT. Protein product: CASSPDRAKTFF.

This clone showed up just once. The V and J genes are TRBV18 and TRBJ2-7; 8 bases line up with TRBD1. Germline CDR1 and CDR2: KGHSH and LQKENI. The CDR3 is made up of 15 amino acids. V was pared by 5 bases and J by 0 bases, with 6 bases of the junction left unmatched. This CDR3 is CASSTPGQDSYEQYF. DNA for the CDR3: TGTGCCAGCTCAACCCCGGGACAGGACTCCTACGAGCAGTACTTC.

The chain links TRBV11-1 to TRBJ2-5, with TRBD2 matching 7 bases. Germline V gene lookup returns CDR1 SGHAT and CDR2 FQDESV (reference sequence). This CDR3 is 16 amino acids long. V was pared by 3 bases and J by 3 bases, with 10 bases of the junction left unmatched. DNA of the CDR3: TGTGCCAGCAGCTTGGGTTACGGTCGGGGGGAAGAGACCCAGTACTTC. Protein sequence: CASSLGYGRGEETQYF.

The genes are TRBV5-1 and TRBJ2-2; perhaps TRBD1 as D (6 bases). The V gene's germline CDR1 is SGHRS and CDR2 YFSETQ. V gave up 4 bases and J gave up 4 bases, with 11 bases separating them. The length of the CDR3 is 14 residues. The CDR3 protein is CASSGGGLTGELFF. The CDR3 coding sequence is TGCGCCAGCAGCGGGGGCGGGCTCACCGGGGAGCTGTTTTTT.

The genes are TRBV18 and TRBJ1-4, with 7 bases matching TRBD1. The CDR3 covers 16 residues. Trimming at V came to 3 bases and at J to 2 bases, leaving 6 bases not matched to a gene. Looked up from germline, CDR1 is KGHSH and CDR2 is LQKENI. The CDR3 is CASSPQGQDTNEKLFF. CDR3 coding DNA: TGTGCCAGCTCACCTCAAGGACAGGATACTAATGAAAAACTGTTTTTT.

The chain couples TRBV5-4 to TRBJ2-7; 13 bases line up with TRBD2. There are 16 residues in the CDR3. Trimming took 0 bases from V and 3 from J; bases not matched to a gene: 3. Germline-derived CDR1 and CDR2 are SGHNT and YYREEE (reference sequence). The CDR3 DNA is TGTGCCAGCAGCTTGGGGGGACTAGCGGGGAACTACGAGCAGTACGTC. Protein: CASSLGGLAGNYEQYV.

The V call is TRBV7-2, the J call TRBJ2-1; perhaps TRBD2 as D (6 bases). The CDR3 length is 16 residues. The V and J ends lost 7 bases and 3 bases respectively, with 19 bases between them. Germline CDR1 reads SGHTA; CDR2 reads FQGNSA. DNA of the CDR3: TGTGCCAGCACTCCCCCCGGAGGGAGACTCTACAATGAGCAGTTCTTC. It translates to CASTPPGGRLYNEQFF. Combining the CDR3 with reference TRBV7-2 and TRBJ2-1 gives the whole variable domain GAGVSQSPSNKVTEKGKDVELRCDPISGHTALYWYRQSLGQGLEFLIYFQGNSAPDKSGLPSDRFSAERTGGSVSTLTIQRTQQEDSAVYLCASTPPGGRLYNEQFFGPGTRLTVL.

A few counts support this clone. This chain links TRBV10-3 with TRBJ1-1, with 10 bases identical to TRBD1. This CDR3 spans 15 amino acids. Germline CDR1 ENHRY, CDR2 SYGVKD. V lost 6 bases to trimming and J lost 3 bases; unmatched junction nucleotides: 7. The CDR3 bases are TGTGCCATCAGGGGGGACAGGGGATCGGACACTGAAGCTTTCTTT. Protein: CAIRGDRGSDTEAFF.

This clone came up once. Other nucleotide sequences in the sample specify the same CDR3. The V gene is TRBV5-1, the J gene TRBJ2-1; 8 nucleotides agree with TRBD2. V shed 2 bases and J 9 bases; nucleotides not matched to a gene: 4. CDR1 is SGHRS, CDR2 YFSETQ, per germline. The CDR3 contains 13 residues. The CDR3 DNA sequence: TGCGCCAGCAGCTTAGGACTAGCAGGTGAGCAGTTCTTC. Amino acid sequence: CASSLGLAGEQFF.

CDR3 amino acids: CASSESNYGYTF. Here the CDR3 DNA reads TGCGCCAGCAGTGAGAGTAACTATGGCTACACCTTC. The chain combines TRBV5-1 with TRBJ1-2, with D hard to call. This CDR3 region has 12 residues. V lost 5 bases, J lost 1 base, and 6 bases lay in between. CDR1 is SGHRS, CDR2 YFSETQ, per germline.